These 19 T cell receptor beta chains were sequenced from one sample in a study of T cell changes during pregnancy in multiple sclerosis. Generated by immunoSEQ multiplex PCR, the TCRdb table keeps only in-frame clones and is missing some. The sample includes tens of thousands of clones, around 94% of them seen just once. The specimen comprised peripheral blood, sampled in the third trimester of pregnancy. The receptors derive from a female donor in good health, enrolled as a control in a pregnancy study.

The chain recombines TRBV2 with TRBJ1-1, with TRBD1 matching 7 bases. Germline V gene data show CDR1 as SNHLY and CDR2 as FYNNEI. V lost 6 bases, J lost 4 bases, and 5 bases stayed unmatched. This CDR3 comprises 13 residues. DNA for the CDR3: TGTGCCAGCAGCCTTGGACAGGCCACTGAAGCTTTCTTT. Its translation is CASSLGQATEAFF.

CDR3 DNA: TGTGCCAGCAGTGGGACTAGCGGTTACTACGAGCAGTACTTC. Protein sequence: CASSGTSGYYEQYF. This chain links TRBV6-5 with TRBJ2-7; 11 positions match TRBD2. V was pared by 5 bases and J by 3 bases, with 3 bases of the junction left unmatched. The length of the CDR3 is 14 residues. Germline-derived CDR1 and CDR2 are MNHEY and SVGAGI.

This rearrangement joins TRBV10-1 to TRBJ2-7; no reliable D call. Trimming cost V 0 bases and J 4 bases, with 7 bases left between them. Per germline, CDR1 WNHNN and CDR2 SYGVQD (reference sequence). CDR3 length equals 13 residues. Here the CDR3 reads CASSESSTYEQYF. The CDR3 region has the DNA TGCGCCAGCAGTGAGTCGAGTACTTACGAGCAGTACTTC.

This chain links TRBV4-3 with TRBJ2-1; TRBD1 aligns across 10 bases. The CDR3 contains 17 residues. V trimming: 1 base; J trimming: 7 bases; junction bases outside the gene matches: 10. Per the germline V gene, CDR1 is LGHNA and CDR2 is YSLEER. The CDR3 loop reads CASSQVSGTGVMNEQFF. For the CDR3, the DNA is TGCGCCAGCAGCCAAGTCTCTGGGACAGGGGTTATGAATGAGCAGTTCTTC.

The CDR3 loop reads CASSYASGYEQYF. In nucleotides, the CDR3 is TGTGCCAGCAGTTACGCATCAGGGTACGAGCAGTACTTC. This chain links TRBV6-5 with TRBJ2-7; possible D gene TRBD1, 5 bases. V was pared by 2 bases and J by 4 bases, with 9 bases between. Looked up from germline, CDR1 is MNHEY and CDR2 is SVGAGI. The CDR3 has 13 amino acids.

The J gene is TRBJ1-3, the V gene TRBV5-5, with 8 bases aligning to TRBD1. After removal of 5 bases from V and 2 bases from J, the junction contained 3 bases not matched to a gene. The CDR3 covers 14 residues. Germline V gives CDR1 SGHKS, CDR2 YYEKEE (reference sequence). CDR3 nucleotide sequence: TGTGCCAGCAGGGACAGGGTTACTGGAAACACCATATATTTT. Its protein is CASRDRVTGNTIYF.

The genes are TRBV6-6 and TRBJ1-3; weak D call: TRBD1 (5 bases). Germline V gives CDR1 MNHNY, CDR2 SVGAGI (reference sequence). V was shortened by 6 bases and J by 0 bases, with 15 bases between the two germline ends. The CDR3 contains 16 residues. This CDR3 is CASSSSGLGSGNTIYF. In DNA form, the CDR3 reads TGTGCCAGCAGCTCCTCGGGACTTGGCTCTGGAAACACCATATATTTT.

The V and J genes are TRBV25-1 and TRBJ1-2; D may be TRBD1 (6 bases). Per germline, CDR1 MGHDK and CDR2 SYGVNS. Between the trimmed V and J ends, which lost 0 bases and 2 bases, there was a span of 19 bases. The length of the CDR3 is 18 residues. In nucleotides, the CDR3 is TGTGCCAGCAGTGAATATGGGGGGGGAGGAGGGGGGAACTATGGCTACACCTTC. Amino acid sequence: CASSEYGGGGGGNYGYTF.

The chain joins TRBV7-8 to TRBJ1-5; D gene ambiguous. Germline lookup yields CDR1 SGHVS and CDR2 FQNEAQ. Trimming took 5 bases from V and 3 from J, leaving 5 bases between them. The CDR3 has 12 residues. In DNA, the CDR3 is TGTGCCAGCAGCGCTAACAATCAGCCCCAGCATTTT. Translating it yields CASSANNQPQHF.

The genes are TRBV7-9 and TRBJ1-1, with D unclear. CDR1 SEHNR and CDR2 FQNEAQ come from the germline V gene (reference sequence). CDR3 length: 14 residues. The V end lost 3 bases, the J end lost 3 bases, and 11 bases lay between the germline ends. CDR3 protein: CASSFSGKDTEAFF. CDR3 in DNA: TGTGCCAGCAGCTTTTCCGGGAAGGACACTGAAGCTTTCTTT.

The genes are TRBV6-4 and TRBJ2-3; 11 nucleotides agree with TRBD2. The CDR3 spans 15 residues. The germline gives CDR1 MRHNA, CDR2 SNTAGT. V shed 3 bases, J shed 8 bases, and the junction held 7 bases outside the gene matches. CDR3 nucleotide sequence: TGTGCCAGCAGTGAAACTAGCGGGGGTTCGGGTACGCAGTATTTT. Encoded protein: CASSETSGGSGTQYF.

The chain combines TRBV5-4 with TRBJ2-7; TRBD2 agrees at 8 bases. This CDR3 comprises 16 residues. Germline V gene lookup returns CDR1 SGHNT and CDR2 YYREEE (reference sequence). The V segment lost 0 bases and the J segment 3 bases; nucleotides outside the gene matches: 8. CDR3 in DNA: TGTGCCAGCAGCTTGGCCGGAGCGGGGGTCCTCTACGAGCAGTACTTC. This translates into CASSLAGAGVLYEQYF. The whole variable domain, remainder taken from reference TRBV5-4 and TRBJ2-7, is ETGVTQSPTHLIKTRGQQVTLRCSSQSGHNTVSWYQQALGQGPQFIFQYYREEENGRGNFPPRFSGLQFPNYSSELNVNALELDDSALYLCASSLAGAGVLYEQYFGPGTRLTVT.

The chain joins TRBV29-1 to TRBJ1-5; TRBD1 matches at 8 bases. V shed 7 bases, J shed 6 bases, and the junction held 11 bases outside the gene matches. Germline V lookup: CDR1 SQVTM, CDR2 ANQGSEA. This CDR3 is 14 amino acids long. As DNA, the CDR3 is TGCAGCGCAACCGGGACAGGCAAGGGTCAGCCCCAGCATTTT. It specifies CSATGTGKGQPQHF.

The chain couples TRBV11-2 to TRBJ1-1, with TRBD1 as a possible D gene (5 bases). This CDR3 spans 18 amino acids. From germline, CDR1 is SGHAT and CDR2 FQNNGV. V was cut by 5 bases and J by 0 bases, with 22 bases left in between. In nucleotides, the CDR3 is TGTGCCAGCAGCGGTGGGGTTGGGGCCGGGAGGGTGAACACTGAAGCTTTCTTT. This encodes CASSGGVGAGRVNTEAFF.

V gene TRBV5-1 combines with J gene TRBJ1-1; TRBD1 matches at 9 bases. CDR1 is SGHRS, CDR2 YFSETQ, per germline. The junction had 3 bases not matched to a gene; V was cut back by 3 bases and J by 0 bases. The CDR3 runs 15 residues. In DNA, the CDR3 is TGCGCCAGCAGCTCCCGGACAGGGGTGAACACTGAAGCTTTCTTT. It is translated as CASSSRTGVNTEAFF.

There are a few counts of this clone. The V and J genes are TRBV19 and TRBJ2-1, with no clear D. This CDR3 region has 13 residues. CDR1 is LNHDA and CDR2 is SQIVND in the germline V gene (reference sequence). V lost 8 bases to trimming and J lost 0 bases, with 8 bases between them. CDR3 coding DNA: TGTGCCAGTTTACAGAGCTCCTACAATGAGCAGTTCTTC. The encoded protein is CASLQSSYNEQFF.

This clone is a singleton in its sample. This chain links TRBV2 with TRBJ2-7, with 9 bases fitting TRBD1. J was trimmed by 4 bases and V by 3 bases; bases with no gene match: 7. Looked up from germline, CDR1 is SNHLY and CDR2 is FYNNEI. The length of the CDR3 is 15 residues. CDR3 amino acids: CASSDLGQGPYEQYF. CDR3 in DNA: TGTGCCAGCAGTGATCTGGGACAGGGTCCGTACGAGCAGTACTTC.

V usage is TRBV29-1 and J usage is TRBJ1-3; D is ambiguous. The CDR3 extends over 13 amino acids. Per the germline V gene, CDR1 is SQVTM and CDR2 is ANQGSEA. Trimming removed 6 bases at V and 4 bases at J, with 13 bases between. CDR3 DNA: TGCAGCGTAGTTCAGTCTTTCGGAAACACCATATATTTT. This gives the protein CSVVQSFGNTIYF.

CDR3 DNA sequence: TGTGCCAGCAGCCTGACAGATAGTGGAAATTACGAGCAGTACTTC. It codes for CASSLTDSGNYEQYF. The rearrangement uses TRBV6-1 and TRBJ2-7; tentative D call: TRBD1 (5 bases). Trimming pared 6 bases from V and 4 bases from J, leaving 19 bases between. CDR1 and CDR2 (germline): MNHNS, SASEGT. The CDR3 extends over 15 amino acids.